The entry below describes one TCR beta chain. This could be a read error, since a much larger clone is one nucleotide away. The data were taken from a study of T-cell reconstitution after alpha-beta-depleted transplantation in children. Per the germline V gene, CDR1 is ENHRY and CDR2 is SYGVKD. The length of the CDR3 is 15 residues. The authors prepared the TCRbeta library with unique molecular identifiers. TCRdb itself ran the PCR reads through MiXCR, one entry per CDR3 protein. This sample carries about 260,000 distinct CDR3 sequences, under 14% of them seen once, and the ten largest clones take 23%.

This rearrangement joins TRBV10-3 to TRBJ2-3; 7 bases agree with TRBD2. The sequence was obtained from a male patient aged 2 to 10 who had a stem cell transplant for chronic granulomatous disease, so the T cells may come from the graft donor. Specimen: peripheral blood, collected 180 days after TCRalphabeta/CD19-depleted stem cell transplant. The CDR3 nucleotides read TGTGGCATCAGTGAACGGCTAGCGGACACAGATACGCAGTATTTT. Its translation: CGISERLADTDTQYF.